This T cell receptor beta chain was documented in a study of blood T cell repertoires in COVID-19. This CDR3 is 16 amino acids long. In germline, CDR1 is SNHLY, CDR2 FYNNEI. Trimming cost V 4 bases and J 6 bases; bases outside gene matches: 13. In the study's own analysis: Amplified reference gene primers provided the basis for estimating nucleated cell counts. TCRdb's copy holds only in-frame clones and misses some; the assay was immunoSEQ multiplex PCR. The V and J calls and clone size are taken from that table; D and trimming were inferred from the DNA. The sample carries some 270,000 clones, 89% recorded once.

What was sequenced was PBMCs or T cells enriched from blood (not recorded which). This receptor was identified in a woman aged 40-49 years who had recovered from COVID-19. The chain employs TRBV2 and TRBJ2-3; 7 nucleotides align to TRBD1. The CDR3 loop is CASSGGQPRWWDTQYF. Here the CDR3 DNA reads TGTGCCAGCAGTGGGGGACAGCCTCGCTGGTGGGATACGCAGTATTTT.